Shown below are 7 T cell receptor beta chains from a single sample sequenced in a study of cytomegalovirus exposure and HLA in healthy donors. Primers: 60 Vbeta forward and 13 Jbeta reverse. Produced via immunoSEQ multiplex PCR; TCRdb's table is partial and in-frame only. The specimen's table records 60,000 to 80,000 clones. Input material: PBMCs. The source of these receptors is a boy between 10 and 17 years old in good health and CMV-seronegative.

The chain links TRBV30 to TRBJ1-2; D might be TRBD1 (5 bases). The V gene lost 5 bases and the J gene lost 7 bases, with 14 bases spanning the gap. Germline assignment: CDR1 GTSNPN and CDR2 SVGIG (reference sequence). The CDR3 consists of 12 residues. CDR3 sequence reads: CAWGQGRGGYTF. CDR3 DNA: TGTGCCTGGGGGCAGGGTAGGGGTGGCTACACCTTC.

The V gene is TRBV10-3, the J gene TRBJ2-7; 13 positions match TRBD2. The CDR3 totals 13 residues. Germline V gives CDR1 ENHRY, CDR2 SYGVKD. Germline trimming cut 6 bases from V and 8 bases from J; bases unmatched to any gene: 4. The CDR3, as DNA: TGTGCCATCAGCGGGACTAGCGGGGAGCAGCAGTACTTC. The encoded protein is CAISGTSGEQQYF.

In DNA form, the CDR3 reads TGCGCCAGCAGCCAAGATCAAGGACAGCAAAATCAGCCCCAGCATTTT. Its translation is CASSQDQGQQNQPQHF. The chain couples TRBV4-1 to TRBJ1-5; weak D call: TRBD1 (6 bases). CDR3 length: 16 residues. Per germline, CDR1 MGHRA and CDR2 YSYEKL. Trimming left V 0 bases short and J 4 bases short, with 13 bases between.

The rearrangement uses TRBV13 and TRBJ2-1; 16 bases map to TRBD2. This CDR3 region has 15 residues. Trimming removed 4 bases from V and 9 bases from J; junction bases left unmatched: 3. Germline CDR1 and CDR2: PRHDT and FYEKMQ (reference sequence). Written as DNA, the CDR3 is TGTGCCAGCAGCTCGGGACTAGCGGGGGGGGGTGAGCAGTTCTTC. Translated, it gives CASSSGLAGGGEQFF.

V is TRBV6-6 and J is TRBJ2-7; 8 bases map to TRBD1. Germline assignment: CDR1 MNHNY and CDR2 SVGAGI (reference sequence). The J segment lost 2 bases and the V segment lost 6 bases, leaving 6 bases of the junction unmatched. This CDR3 comprises 14 residues. CDR3 region: CASSSDRAAYEQYF. The CDR3 bases are TGTGCCAGCAGCTCGGACAGGGCCGCCTACGAGCAGTACTTC.

This rearrangement joins TRBV4-1 to TRBJ2-2, with TRBD2 matching 9 bases. V dropped 4 bases and J dropped 0; count of bases not matched to a gene: 9. Germline loops: CDR1 MGHRA, CDR2 YSYEKL. The CDR3 sequence is 18 residues long. The CDR3 loop is CASSLTIAGVSNTGELFF. In DNA form, the CDR3 reads TGCGCCAGCAGCCTGACTATAGCGGGGGTCTCGAACACCGGGGAGCTGTTTTTT.

V is TRBV7-2 and J is TRBJ1-1, with D possibly being TRBD1 (5 bases). Germline V gene data show CDR1 as SGHTA and CDR2 as FQGNSA. The V gene lost 7 bases and the J gene lost 8 bases, with 20 bases spanning the gap. The CDR3 length is 14 residues. The CDR3 is CASNTWGGRSEAFF. Here the CDR3 DNA reads TGTGCCAGCAACACCTGGGGGGGAAGGTCAGAAGCTTTCTTT. The full variable domain, completed using reference TRBV7-2 and TRBJ1-1, is GAGVSQSPSNKVTEKGKDVELRCDPISGHTALYWYRQSLGQGLEFLIYFQGNSAPDKSGLPSDRFSAERTGGSVSTLTIQRTQQEDSAVYLCASNTWGGRSEAFFGQGTRLTVV.